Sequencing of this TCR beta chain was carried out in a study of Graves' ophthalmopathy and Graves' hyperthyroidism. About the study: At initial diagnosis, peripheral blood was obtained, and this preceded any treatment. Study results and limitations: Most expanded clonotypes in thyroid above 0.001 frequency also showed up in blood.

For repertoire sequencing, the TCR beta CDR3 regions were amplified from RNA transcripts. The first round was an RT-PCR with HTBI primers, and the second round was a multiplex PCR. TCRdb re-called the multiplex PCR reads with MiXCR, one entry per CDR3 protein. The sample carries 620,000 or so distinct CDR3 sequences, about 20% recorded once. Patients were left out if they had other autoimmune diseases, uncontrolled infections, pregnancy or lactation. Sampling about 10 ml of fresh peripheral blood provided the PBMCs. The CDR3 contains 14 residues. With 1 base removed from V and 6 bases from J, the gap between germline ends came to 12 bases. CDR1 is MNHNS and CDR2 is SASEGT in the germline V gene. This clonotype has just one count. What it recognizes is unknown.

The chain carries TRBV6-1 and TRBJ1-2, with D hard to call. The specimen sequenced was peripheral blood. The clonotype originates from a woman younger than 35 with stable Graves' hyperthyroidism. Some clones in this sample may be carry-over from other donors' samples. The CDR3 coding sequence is TGTGCCAGCAGTGAAGGCATGATTTCGGATGGCTACACCTTC. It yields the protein CASSEGMISDGYTF.